This TCR beta chain was identified in a study of cytomegalovirus exposure and HLA in healthy donors. Turning to the study itself: HLA-typed donors contributed 80 million to 85 million unique TCRs, which were held in an early data release. For the approximately 360 genotyped donors, about 79% fell within the Caucasian-associated ancestry cluster.

The J segment lost 8 bases and the V segment lost 2 bases, leaving 8 bases of the junction unmatched. The CDR3 is 17 amino acids. Germline CDR1 and CDR2: SGHTA and FQGTGA. Donors counted as nominally healthy when sampled, yet unrecorded immune exposures were likely. Use of 60 Vbeta and 13 Jbeta primers characterized the PCR. Assay used: immunoSEQ multiplex PCR; TCRdb lists only in-frame clones, some missing. The table includes 75,000 to 95,000 clones, roughly four fifths detected once. Study-wide results and caveats: For most TCR sequences rarity was the rule, although some public TCRs occurred in many donors.

The count of this clone is one. Its antigen is unidentified. V gene TRBV7-3 combines with J gene TRBJ2-1; TRBD2 matches 14 bases. The sample comprised PBMCs. This receptor was taken from a woman aged 18-29 years in good health and CMV-seropositive. The CDR3 sequence is CASSLLTGLAGDDEQFF. CDR3 in DNA: TGTGCCAGCAGCTTACTTACGGGACTAGCGGGAGACGATGAGCAGTTCTTC.